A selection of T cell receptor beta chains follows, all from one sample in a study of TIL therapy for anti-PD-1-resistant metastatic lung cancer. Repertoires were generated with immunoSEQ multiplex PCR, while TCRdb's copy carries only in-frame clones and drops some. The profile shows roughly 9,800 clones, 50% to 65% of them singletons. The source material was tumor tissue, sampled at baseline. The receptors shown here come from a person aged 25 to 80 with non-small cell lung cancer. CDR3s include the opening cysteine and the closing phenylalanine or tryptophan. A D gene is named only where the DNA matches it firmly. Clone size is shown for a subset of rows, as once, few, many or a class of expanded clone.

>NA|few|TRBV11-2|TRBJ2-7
CASSPLTGALYEQYF
TGTGCCAGCAGCCCTCTCACGGGAGCCCTCTACGAGCAGTACTTC
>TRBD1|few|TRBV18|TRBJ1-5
CASSPGTGDQPQHF
TGTGCCAGCTCACCAGGGACAGGGGATCAGCCCCAGCATTTT
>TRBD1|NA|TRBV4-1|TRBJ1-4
CASRPRTGTNEKLFF
TGCGCCAGCAGGCCCCGGACAGGCACTAATGAAAAACTGTTTTTT
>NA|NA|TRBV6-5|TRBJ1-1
CASSYWGANTEAFF
TGTGCCAGCAGTTACTGGGGGGCGAACACTGAAGCTTTCTTT
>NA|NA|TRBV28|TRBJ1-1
CASSLYGGYTEAFF
TGTGCCAGCAGTTTATATGGAGGGTACACTGAAGCTTTCTTT
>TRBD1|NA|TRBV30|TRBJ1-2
CAWSVTGAGSYGYTF
TGTGCCTGGAGTGTAACAGGGGCGGGATCCTATGGCTACACCTTC
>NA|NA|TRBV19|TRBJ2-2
CASSPGTAWSTGELFF
TGTGCCAGTAGTCCTGGGACTGCGTGGAGCACCGGGGAGCTGTTTTTT
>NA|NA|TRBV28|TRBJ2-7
CASSDPGVEQYF
TGTGCCAGCAGTGACCCGGGGGTCGAGCAGTACTTC
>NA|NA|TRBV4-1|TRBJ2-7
CASSQDSNGGPYEQYF
TGCGCCAGCAGCCAAGATAGTAACGGGGGGCCCTACGAGCAGTACTTC
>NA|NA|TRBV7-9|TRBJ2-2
CASSFFGGELFF
TGTGCCAGCAGCTTTTTTGGAGGGGAGCTGTTTTTT
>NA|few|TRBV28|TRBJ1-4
CASSLIGANEKLFF
TGTGCCAGCAGTTTAATAGGAGCTAATGAAAAACTGTTTTTT
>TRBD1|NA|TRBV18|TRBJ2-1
CASSGSGTGTYNEQFF
TGTGCCAGCTCAGGATCCGGGACAGGGACCTACAATGAGCAGTTCTTC
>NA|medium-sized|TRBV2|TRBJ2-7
CASRGGYSYEQYF
TGTGCCAGCAGGGGGGGCTACTCCTACGAGCAGTACTTC
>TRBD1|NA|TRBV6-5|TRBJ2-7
CASSDLDRAYEQYF
TGTGCCAGCAGTGATCTGGACAGGGCCTACGAGCAGTACTTC
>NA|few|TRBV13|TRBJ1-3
CASSLPVGPSSGNTIYF
TGTGCCAGCAGCTTGCCTGTTGGGCCAAGCTCTGGAAACACCATATATTTT
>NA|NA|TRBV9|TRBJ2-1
CASSRTATGLYNEQFF
TGTGCCAGCAGTAGGACGGCCACCGGGCTTTACAATGAGCAGTTCTTC
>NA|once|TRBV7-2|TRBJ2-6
CASSLAGANVLTF
TGTGCCAGCAGCTTAGCCGGGGCCAACGTCCTGACTTTC
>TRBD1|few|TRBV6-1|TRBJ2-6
CASREAYRGRGANVLTF
TGTGCCAGCAGAGAAGCATACAGGGGGCGCGGGGCCAACGTCCTGACTTTC
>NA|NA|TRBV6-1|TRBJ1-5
CASSQNGAWDQPQHF
TGTGCCAGCAGTCAAAACGGGGCGTGGGATCAGCCCCAGCATTTT
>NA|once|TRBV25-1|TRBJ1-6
CASSELGQANSPLHF
TGTGCCAGCAGTGAATTAGGGCAGGCCAATTCACCCCTCCACTTT
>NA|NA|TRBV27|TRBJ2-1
CASSWGQDGGNEQFF
TGTGCCAGCAGTTGGGGACAGGACGGGGGGAATGAGCAGTTCTTC
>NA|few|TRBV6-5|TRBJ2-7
CATATESSYEQYF
TGTGCTACAGCCACAGAGAGCTCCTACGAGCAGTACTTC
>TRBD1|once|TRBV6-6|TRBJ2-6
CASGTGLTGANVLTF
TGTGCCAGCGGGACAGGGCTCACAGGGGCCAACGTCCTGACTTTC
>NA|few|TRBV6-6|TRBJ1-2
CASSYTLDGHYGYTF
TGTGCCAGCAGTTACACCCTCGACGGACACTATGGCTACACCTTC
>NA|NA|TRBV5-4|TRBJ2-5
CASSVKGVVGTQYF
TGTGCCAGCAGCGTCAAGGGGGTAGTTGGGACCCAGTACTTC
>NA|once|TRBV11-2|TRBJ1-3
CASSESGTADAIYF
TGTGCCAGCAGCGAGTCCGGGACGGCGGATGCCATATATTTT
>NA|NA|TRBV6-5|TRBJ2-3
CASSYGGTDTQYF
TGTGCCAGCAGTTACGGGGGCACAGATACGCAGTATTTT
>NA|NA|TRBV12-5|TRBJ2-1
CASGLRGNEQFF
TGTGCTAGTGGTTTACGGGGAAATGAGCAGTTCTTC
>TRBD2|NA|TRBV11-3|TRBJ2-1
CASSPELAGDNEQFF
TGTGCCAGCAGCCCCGAACTAGCGGGAGACAATGAGCAGTTCTTC
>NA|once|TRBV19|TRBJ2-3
CASSILGPGTDTQYF
TGTGCCAGTAGTATCTTGGGTCCCGGCACAGATACGCAGTATTTT
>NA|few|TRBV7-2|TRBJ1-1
CASSLVGRRAFF
TGTGCCAGCAGCTTAGTTGGCAGGAGGGCTTTCTTT
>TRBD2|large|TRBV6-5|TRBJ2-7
CASSYSSGTSYEQYF
TGTGCCAGCAGTTACTCGAGCGGGACCTCCTACGAGCAGTACTTC
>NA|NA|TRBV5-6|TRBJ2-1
CASSDLTEYNEQFF
TGTGCCAGCAGCGACCTGACGGAGTACAATGAGCAGTTCTTC
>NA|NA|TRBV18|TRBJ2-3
CASSIQGSGTDTQYF
TGTGCCAGCTCAATTCAGGGGTCCGGGACAGATACGCAGTATTTT